Described below is a single TCR beta chain sequence and its context. The target antigen is unknown. This sample is part of a study of T-cell memory formation after mild COVID-19. Whole-study findings and limits: There were some responding clones in pre-infection memory, which suggested that cross-reactive memory had joined. Clones that contracted clustered mainly in CM and EM if CD4+ and in EMRA if CD8+. A second wave expanding day 15 to 37 was CD4+-biased; contracting clones were balanced.

V shed 5 bases and J shed 5 bases, with 18 bases lying between them. There are 15 residues in the CDR3. Employing constant-segment primers, 5'RACE generated TCR alpha and TCR beta cDNA libraries bearing sample barcodes and UMIs. TCRdb used MiXCR to reprocess the 5' RACE reads, holding one entry per CDR3 protein. The sample holds 180,000 or so distinct CDR3 sequences, under 20% seen once. The specimen was PBMCs or a T cell subset sorted from them (not recorded which). This sequence joins TRBV12-3 or TRBV12-4 and TRBJ1-1; tentatively, D is TRBD1 (6 bases). The receptor's source is an adult woman who had mild COVID-19 (a few samples of this study predate the infection). Cell type and time point are not known. CDR3 amino acids: CASSEQGVVLTEAFF. CDR3 DNA: TGTGCCAGCAGTGAACAGGGAGTTGTTTTAACTGAAGCTTTCTTT.